This T cell receptor beta chain was documented in a study of T cell clonotyping in hematopoietic cell transplantation. Produced via immunoSEQ multiplex PCR; TCRdb's table is partial and in-frame only. The table includes 9,500 to 11,000 clones, approximately 77% detected once. General study findings and limits: Pathologically expanded recipient clonotypes increased progressively from day 30 to day 180 as diversity fell.

About this clone: The antigen is unknown.

CDR3 length equals 15 residues. The germline CDR1 and CDR2 sequences are MNHEY and SVGAGI. The V gene lost 0 bases and the J gene lost 2 bases, with 11 bases spanning the gap. The source material was PBMCs, sampled 30 days after allogeneic stem cell transplant. This receptor was obtained from a female patient between 40 and 55 years old who had an allogeneic stem cell transplant from a related donor, so T cells may come from the graft donor. Some clones in this sample may be carry-over from other donors' samples. The chain is built from TRBV6-5 and TRBJ2-7; D unclear. The CDR3 coding sequence is TGTGCCAGCAGTTACTCGAGAATGGGTCCCTACGAGCAGTACTTC. It translates to CASSYSRMGPYEQYF.